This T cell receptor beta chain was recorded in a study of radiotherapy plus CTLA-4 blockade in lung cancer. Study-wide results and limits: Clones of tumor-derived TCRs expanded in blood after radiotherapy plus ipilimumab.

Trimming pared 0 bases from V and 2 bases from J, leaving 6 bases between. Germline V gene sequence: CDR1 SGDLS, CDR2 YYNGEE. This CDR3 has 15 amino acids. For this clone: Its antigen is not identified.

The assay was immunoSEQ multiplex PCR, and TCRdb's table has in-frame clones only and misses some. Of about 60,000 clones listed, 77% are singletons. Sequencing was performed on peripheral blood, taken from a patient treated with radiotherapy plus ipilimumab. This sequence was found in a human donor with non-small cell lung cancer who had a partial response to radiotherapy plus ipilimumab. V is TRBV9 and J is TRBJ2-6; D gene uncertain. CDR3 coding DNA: TGTGCCAGCAGCGTAGGGCTCCCTGGGGCCAACGTCCTGACTTTC. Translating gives CASSVGLPGANVLTF. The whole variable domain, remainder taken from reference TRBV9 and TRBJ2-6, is DSGVTQTPKHLITATGQRVTLRCSPRSGDLSVYWYQQSLDQGLQFLIQYYNGEERAKGNILERFSAQQFPDLHSELNLSSLELGDSALYFCASSVGLPGANVLTFGAGSRLTVL.